This is a list of T cell receptor beta chains from one sample in a study of PD-1 blockade in classical Hodgkin lymphoma. Assay: immunoSEQ multiplex PCR; the TCRdb copy retains only in-frame clones and omits some. The sample includes 17,000 or so clones, 75% to 95% of them seen just once. The sequenced sample was peripheral blood mononuclear cells (PBMCs). Source of these receptors: a human donor with classical Hodgkin lymphoma. Both conserved end residues are part of each CDR3. The D gene is left open where the match is weak. For some rows the clone size is stated as once, few or many, or as a class when expanded; others skip it.

d_call,j_call,clone_size,v_call,cdr3_nt,cdr3_aa
NA,TRBJ2-7,NA,TRBV18,TGTGCCAGCTCCCCGGGGGTAATCAGTTACGAGCAGTACTTC,CASSPGVISYEQYF
NA,TRBJ2-1,NA,TRBV7-9,TGTGCCAGCAGTTCGGACGAGCGTGTCTATGAGCAGTTCTTC,CASSSDERVYEQFF
NA,TRBJ1-5,NA,TRBV2,TGTGCCAGCAACCTTTACGGGGATAGCAATCAGCCCCAGCATTTT,CASNLYGDSNQPQHF
NA,TRBJ2-1,NA,TRBV7-8,TGTGCCAGCAGCTTGAGACCCAGACACTACAATGAGCAGTTCTTC,CASSLRPRHYNEQFF
NA,TRBJ2-2,NA,TRBV10-1,TGCGCCAGCAGTGAGTCAGGCGGGAACACCGGGGAGCTGTTTTTT,CASSESGGNTGELFF
NA,TRBJ2-5,NA,TRBV4-1,TGCGCCAGCAGCCAAGATGGCCGGGTCCAAGAGACCCAGTACTTC,CASSQDGRVQETQYF
TRBD1,TRBJ1-1,NA,TRBV28,TGTGCCAGCCCTCCCGGACAGGGGGACACTGAAGCTTTCTTT,CASPPGQGDTEAFF
TRBD2,TRBJ2-7,NA,TRBV5-4,TGTGCCACCAAAACGGCGGGAGGGTATTACGAGCAGTACTTC,CATKTAGGYYEQYF
TRBD2,TRBJ2-7,NA,TRBV29-1,TGCAGCGTTGGAGGACTAGCGGAGACCTACGAGCAGTACTTC,CSVGGLAETYEQYF
NA,TRBJ2-7,NA,TRBV15,TGTGCCACCAGCGGACTTACTTACGAGCAGTACTTC,CATSGLTYEQYF
NA,TRBJ2-1,NA,TRBV25-1,TGTGCCAGCACCGAACGGAATGAGCAGTTCTTC,CASTERNEQFF
TRBD2,TRBJ2-3,NA,TRBV19,TGTGCCACCCGACTAGCGGGAGGGCCGAGGACAGATACGCAGTATTTT,CATRLAGGPRTDTQYF
NA,TRBJ1-1,NA,TRBV18,TGTGCCAGCTCACCACCTCAGAACACTGAAGCTTTCTTT,CASSPPQNTEAFF
TRBD1,TRBJ1-5,NA,TRBV6-5,TGTGCCAGCAGTCGCACAGGGGGCAATCAGCCCCAGCATTTT,CASSRTGGNQPQHF
TRBD2,TRBJ2-1,NA,TRBV28,TGTGCCAGCAGTTTTAGCGGGGCTCACAATGAGCAGTTCTTC,CASSFSGAHNEQFF
TRBD1,TRBJ1-1,NA,TRBV5-1,TGCGCCAGCACTACGGACAGGGACCCTGAAGCTTTCTTT,CASTTDRDPEAFF
NA,TRBJ2-1,NA,TRBV25-1,TGTGCCAGCAGTGAGGACCGGGACAATGAGCAGTTCTTC,CASSEDRDNEQFF
NA,TRBJ1-1,NA,TRBV28,TGTGCCAGCAGTTTATATCGGGCCTTGGGCACTGAAGCTTTCTTT,CASSLYRALGTEAFF
NA,TRBJ1-1,NA,TRBV6-1,TGTGCCAGCAGTGAGGGGATGAACACTGAAGCTTTCTTT,CASSEGMNTEAFF
NA,TRBJ2-7,NA,TRBV28,TGTGCCAGCAGTCGATCGGAGGGGTTTCTCTCCTACGAGCAGTACTTC,CASSRSEGFLSYEQYF
NA,TRBJ1-5,NA,TRBV7-9,TGTGCCAGCAGCTTAGTAGCCTTGGGGGGGGATCAGCCCCAGCATTTT,CASSLVALGGDQPQHF
NA,TRBJ2-7,NA,TRBV5-1,TGCGCCAGCAGCTTTAGTACGGGGAACGAGCAGTACTTC,CASSFSTGNEQYF
TRBD1,TRBJ2-3,once,TRBV5-1,TGCGCCAGCAGCTTGTTTGGGACAGCGAGCACAGATACGCAGTATTTT,CASSLFGTASTDTQYF
TRBD1,TRBJ1-1,NA,TRBV6-4,TGTGCCAGCAGTGCCGGGACAGGGGGCACTGAAGCTTTCTTT,CASSAGTGGTEAFF
NA,TRBJ2-3,NA,TRBV25-1,TGTGCCAGCAGTGAATCAGTAGTCACGCAGTATTTT,CASSESVVTQYF
TRBD1,TRBJ1-4,NA,TRBV10-3,TGTGCCATCAGTTCACGGACAGGGGTGAATGAAAAACTGTTTTTT,CAISSRTGVNEKLFF
NA,TRBJ1-1,NA,TRBV7-9,TGTGCCAGCAGCCCAAGACAGGAATATGAAGCTTTCTTT,CASSPRQEYEAFF
NA,TRBJ2-7,NA,TRBV28,TGTGCCAGCAGGGGCCTCTACGAGCAGTACTTC,CASRGLYEQYF
NA,TRBJ2-7,NA,TRBV5-1,TGCGCCAGCAATCGGGGCCGGTCCTACGAGCAGTACTTC,CASNRGRSYEQYF
NA,TRBJ2-7,NA,TRBV6-1,TGTGCCAGCACTAGGCGGCCTTTGTCCTCCTACGAGCAGTACTTC,CASTRRPLSSYEQYF
TRBD2,TRBJ2-1,NA,TRBV7-9,TGTGCCAGCAGCTTAGAAATAGCGGGCGCGTACAATGAGCAGTTCTTC,CASSLEIAGAYNEQFF
TRBD1,TRBJ2-7,NA,TRBV25-1,TGTGCCAGCAGTCATCACTCGACAGGGTTCGTACCCAACGAGCAGTACTTC,CASSHHSTGFVPNEQYF
NA,TRBJ1-3,few,TRBV18,TGTGCCAGCTCACCATCGGTGGGCCGGGGCAGTTCTGGAAACACCATATATTTT,CASSPSVGRGSSGNTIYF
NA,TRBJ1-4,NA,TRBV25-1,TGTGCCAGCAGTGAGACGGGGGCAGAAGAAAAACTGTTTTTT,CASSETGAEEKLFF
NA,TRBJ1-1,NA,TRBV11-3,TGTGCCAGCAGCTTAGAGATGAACACTGAAGCTTTCTTT,CASSLEMNTEAFF
NA,TRBJ2-7,NA,TRBV19,TGTGCCAGTAAGGGCGGGGACAGTCCCTACGAGCAGTACTTC,CASKGGDSPYEQYF
NA,TRBJ2-7,NA,TRBV2,TGTGCCAGCAGTGAAGCAGGCACCGGGGAGCAGTACTTC,CASSEAGTGEQYF
TRBD1,TRBJ1-6,NA,TRBV12-5,TGTGCTAGTGGTTTGGTACAGGGGGACAGGGGTTCACCCCTCCACTTT,CASGLVQGDRGSPLHF
NA,TRBJ2-7,NA,TRBV25-1,TGTGCCAGCAGTGCCACCAGCTCCTACGAGCAGTACTTC,CASSATSSYEQYF
NA,TRBJ2-7,NA,TRBV4-1,TGCGCCAGCAGCCGAGGGACGGAGAGCTCCTACGAGCAGTACTTC,CASSRGTESSYEQYF
NA,TRBJ1-5,NA,TRBV7-8,TGTGCCAGCAGCTTAGCTCCCAATCAGCCCCAGCATTTT,CASSLAPNQPQHF
NA,TRBJ1-5,NA,TRBV5-1,TGCGCCAGCAGCTTGGACGGGGGCGATCAGCCCCAGCATTTT,CASSLDGGDQPQHF
NA,TRBJ2-1,NA,TRBV7-2,TGTGCCAGCAGCCTACCGGGGCCCAATGAGCAGTTCTTC,CASSLPGPNEQFF
TRBD2,TRBJ2-1,NA,TRBV14,TGTGCCAGCAGCCAAGATGGAGGACTAGCGGGAGTTGAGCAGTTCTTC,CASSQDGGLAGVEQFF
NA,TRBJ1-1,once,TRBV25-1,TGTGCCAGCAGTGAATCTCGCCAGGGGACCACTGAAGCTTTCTTT,CASSESRQGTTEAFF
NA,TRBJ2-7,NA,TRBV18,TGTGCCAGCTCACCTGGGAGAAAGGAGCAGTACTTC,CASSPGRKEQYF
TRBD2,TRBJ2-5,NA,TRBV30,TGTGCCTGGAGTCCGGGACTAGCGGGGGGGACCCAGTACTTC,CAWSPGLAGGTQYF
TRBD1,TRBJ2-2,NA,TRBV25-1,TGTGCCAGCCGGGACAGGGGGATAAAAAACGGGGAGCTGTTTTTT,CASRDRGIKNGELFF
NA,TRBJ1-2,NA,TRBV6-1,TGTGCCAGCGGAGGGTTGAGGGATTATGGCTACACCTTC,CASGGLRDYGYTF
NA,TRBJ1-2,NA,TRBV19,TGTGCCAGTAGTATTGGGCAGCTTTTGATCGACTACACCTTC,CASSIGQLLIDYTF
NA,TRBJ1-2,NA,TRBV30,TGTGCCTGGAGTGTACTTTGGGGCAACTATGGCTACACCTTC,CAWSVLWGNYGYTF
NA,TRBJ1-4,NA,TRBV11-2,TGTGCCAGCAGCTTCCGGGGCGCGGTGGATGGTGAAAAACTGTTTTTT,CASSFRGAVDGEKLFF
TRBD2,TRBJ2-7,NA,TRBV7-2,TGTGCCAGCAGCTTAACAGCGGGAGGATACGAGCAGTACTTC,CASSLTAGGYEQYF